This T cell receptor (beta chain) appears in the sequencing data of a study of blood T cell repertoires in COVID-19. Unmatched junction bases numbered 4, after V lost 3 bases and J lost 2 bases. Germline V CDR1 and CDR2: MGHRA, YSYEKL. The CDR3 has 15 amino acids. Original analysis: Using reference gene primer amplification, nucleated cell counts were estimated. TCRdb's table, derived via immunoSEQ multiplex PCR, lists solely in-frame clones and lacks some. The V and J calls and clone size are taken from that table; D and trimming were inferred from the DNA. The sample carries fewer than 300,000 clones, roughly nine tenths recorded once. Seattle cases were enrolled at active infection and followed longitudinally.

Specimen: peripheral blood. This chain joins TRBV4-1 and TRBJ2-3; TRBD2 aligns across 8 bases. This TCR was recovered from a woman aged 30 to 39 with COVID-19, enrolled during active disease. CDR3 bases: TGCGCCAGCAGCCAGGGCGGGGGGCCCACAGATACGCAGTATTTT. It encodes CASSQGGGPTDTQYF.